These T cell receptor beta chains were read from a single sample in a study of HIV-infected patients and healthy controls. MiXCR was run by TCRdb on the 5' RACE reads, yielding one entry per CDR3 protein. Among around 13,000 distinct CDR3 sequences listed, roughly a tenth were seen once. The sequencing sample was made of blood. Receptors originate from an adult in good health. Both conserved end residues are part of each CDR3. Each record gives: clone size, J gene, D gene, V gene, CDR3 DNA, CDR3 protein. D genes are given only for firm matches. Size tells how often a clone was seen (once, few, many) or the class of an expanded clone, and some rows leave it out.

clone size: many; J gene: TRBJ2-4; D gene: TRBD2; V gene: TRBV4-2; CDR3 DNA: TGTGCCAGCAGCCAAGATCCAGCGGGGGGGCCGGGGGCCAAAAACATTCAGTACTTC; CDR3 protein: CASSQDPAGGPGAKNIQYF
clone size: medium-sized; J gene: TRBJ2-1; D gene: TRBD2; V gene: TRBV7-2; CDR3 DNA: TGTGCCAGCAGAACGGGACTAGCGGGAAGTGAGCAGTTCTTC; CDR3 protein: CASRTGLAGSEQFF
clone size: many; J gene: TRBJ2-7; D gene: NA; V gene: TRBV5-1; CDR3 DNA: TGCGCCAGCAGTCTTTTGGTGGGCAGCTACGAGCAGTACTTC; CDR3 protein: CASSLLVGSYEQYF
clone size: medium-sized; J gene: TRBJ2-7; D gene: TRBD2; V gene: TRBV20-1; CDR3 DNA: TGCAGTGCTCGTACCGGGACTAGCGGGATAAACTACGAGCAGTACTTC; CDR3 protein: CSARTGTSGINYEQYF
clone size: many; J gene: TRBJ1-3; D gene: NA; V gene: TRBV12-3/TRBV12-4; CDR3 DNA: TGTGCCAGCAGCCATAGAGGGGGTTCTCACTCTGGAAACACCATATATTTT; CDR3 protein: CASSHRGGSHSGNTIYF
clone size: medium-sized; J gene: TRBJ2-1; D gene: TRBD2; V gene: TRBV6-2/TRBV6-3; CDR3 DNA: TGTGCCAGCAGTCGCTACCAGACTAGCAGCTACAATGAGCAGTTCTTC; CDR3 protein: CASSRYQTSSYNEQFF
clone size: many; J gene: TRBJ1-2; D gene: NA; V gene: TRBV25-1; CDR3 DNA: TGTGCCAGCAGTGAATCTGATCGTACGAACCTTGGCTACACCTTC; CDR3 protein: CASSESDRTNLGYTF
clone size: few; J gene: TRBJ1-3; D gene: NA; V gene: TRBV28; CDR3 DNA: TGTGCCAGCAGTCCCGCCGGGACATCCTCTGGAAACACCATATATTTT; CDR3 protein: CASSPAGTSSGNTIYF
clone size: medium-sized; J gene: TRBJ2-7; D gene: NA; V gene: TRBV20-1; CDR3 DNA: TGCAGTGCTGGGGGACCATCGGGGGATACCAACTACGAGCAGTACTTC; CDR3 protein: CSAGGPSGDTNYEQYF
clone size: medium-sized; J gene: TRBJ1-1; D gene: NA; V gene: TRBV29-1; CDR3 DNA: TGCAGCGTCGCTGATCCGGGGGACACTGAAGCTTTCTTT; CDR3 protein: CSVADPGDTEAFF
clone size: many; J gene: TRBJ1-1; D gene: NA; V gene: TRBV4-3; CDR3 DNA: TGCGCCAGCAGCCAGACCCCGACAGTTAACACTGAAGCTTTCTTT; CDR3 protein: CASSQTPTVNTEAFF
clone size: medium-sized; J gene: TRBJ2-3; D gene: TRBD2; V gene: TRBV7-2; CDR3 DNA: TGTGCCAGCAGCTTAGGGGCCCCGACGGCTAGCGGAAACACAGATACGCAGTATTTT; CDR3 protein: CASSLGAPTASGNTDTQYF
clone size: NA; J gene: TRBJ1-5; D gene: TRBD1; V gene: TRBV19; CDR3 DNA: TGTGCCAGTAGGCTGAGACAGGGAAGACAGCCCCAGCATTTT; CDR3 protein: CASRLRQGRQPQHF
clone size: many; J gene: TRBJ2-3; D gene: TRBD2; V gene: TRBV6-4; CDR3 DNA: TGTGCCAGCAGCATGCTAGCGGATAGCACAGATACGCAGTATTTT; CDR3 protein: CASSMLADSTDTQYF
clone size: many; J gene: TRBJ2-2; D gene: TRBD1; V gene: TRBV6-4; CDR3 DNA: TGTGCCAGCAGTGACGGGACAGACACGAACACCGGGGAGCTGTTTTTT; CDR3 protein: CASSDGTDTNTGELFF
clone size: many; J gene: TRBJ2-1; D gene: TRBD2; V gene: TRBV11-3; CDR3 DNA: TGTGCCAGCAGCCTTAAGACAGGGCCGGGGACTAGCGGGAGGCCCCTTGGTAATGAGCAGTTCTTC; CDR3 protein: CASSLKTGPGTSGRPLGNEQFF
clone size: medium-sized; J gene: TRBJ1-2; D gene: NA; V gene: TRBV20-1; CDR3 DNA: TGCAGTGCCCCGGAGAGACAGCTTAACTATGGCTACACCTTC; CDR3 protein: CSAPERQLNYGYTF
clone size: NA; J gene: TRBJ1-4; D gene: NA; V gene: TRBV6-1; CDR3 DNA: TGTGCCAGCAGTGAAGCGCTTAGACGCGAAAAACTGTTTTTT; CDR3 protein: CASSEALRREKLFF
clone size: many; J gene: TRBJ2-7; D gene: NA; V gene: TRBV4-2; CDR3 DNA: TGTGCCAGCAGCCCAGAGAAGAGAAGCTACGAGCAGTACTTC; CDR3 protein: CASSPEKRSYEQYF
clone size: medium-sized; J gene: TRBJ1-5; D gene: TRBD1; V gene: TRBV6-1; CDR3 DNA: TGTGCCAGCAGTGGGACAGGGGACAATCAGCCCCAGCATTTT; CDR3 protein: CASSGTGDNQPQHF
clone size: many; J gene: TRBJ1-1; D gene: NA; V gene: TRBV29-1; CDR3 DNA: TGCAGCGTTGATAGCTACCCCGCGGGGAAATTACCTGAAGCTTTCTTT; CDR3 protein: CSVDSYPAGKLPEAFF
clone size: medium-sized; J gene: TRBJ2-7; D gene: NA; V gene: TRBV6-5; CDR3 DNA: TGTGCCAGCAGCATAAGTCGGACCTCCTACGAGCAGTACTTC; CDR3 protein: CASSISRTSYEQYF
clone size: medium-sized; J gene: TRBJ1-2; D gene: TRBD1; V gene: TRBV18; CDR3 DNA: TGTGCCAGCTCACCATCTGGGACAGGCTCCGCTAACTATGGCTACACCTTC; CDR3 protein: CASSPSGTGSANYGYTF
clone size: medium-sized; J gene: TRBJ2-1; D gene: NA; V gene: TRBV7-9; CDR3 DNA: TGTGCCAGCGCGACGGGGACGTCCTCCTACAATGAGCAGTTCTTC; CDR3 protein: CASATGTSSYNEQFF
clone size: many; J gene: TRBJ1-4; D gene: NA; V gene: TRBV29-1; CDR3 DNA: TGCAGCGTTGCGCATTCCAATGAAAAACTGTTTTTT; CDR3 protein: CSVAHSNEKLFF
clone size: many; J gene: TRBJ2-7; D gene: NA; V gene: TRBV6-2/TRBV6-3; CDR3 DNA: TGTGCCAGCAAGGGCTTCTACGAGCAGTACTTC; CDR3 protein: CASKGFYEQYF
clone size: NA; J gene: TRBJ2-3; D gene: NA; V gene: TRBV7-2; CDR3 DNA: TGTGCCAGCAGCCGCGAGGCGGGGTGGGCCACAGATACGCAGTATTTT; CDR3 protein: CASSREAGWATDTQYF
clone size: many; J gene: TRBJ1-1; D gene: NA; V gene: TRBV6-2/TRBV6-3; CDR3 DNA: TGTGCCAGCGGTGGGGTACAGGCAACCCCGCAAACTGAAGCTTTCTTT; CDR3 protein: CASGGVQATPQTEAFF
clone size: medium-sized; J gene: TRBJ1-5; D gene: NA; V gene: TRBV7-8; CDR3 DNA: TGTGCCAGCAGCTCAGGAACAGGAACCCAGCCCCAGCATTTT; CDR3 protein: CASSSGTGTQPQHF
clone size: NA; J gene: TRBJ1-1; D gene: NA; V gene: TRBV24-1; CDR3 DNA: TGTGCCACCAGTGATTCGGGGAAAGGGTACACTGAAGCTTTCTTT; CDR3 protein: CATSDSGKGYTEAFF
clone size: many; J gene: TRBJ1-1; D gene: NA; V gene: TRBV12-3/TRBV12-4; CDR3 DNA: TGTGCCAGCAAAGGGACTTCCACTGAAGCTTTCTTT; CDR3 protein: CASKGTSTEAFF
clone size: NA; J gene: TRBJ1-1; D gene: NA; V gene: TRBV12-3/TRBV12-4; CDR3 DNA: TGTGCCAGCATCCCACAGGGTATTAGGACTGAAGCTTTCTTT; CDR3 protein: CASIPQGIRTEAFF
clone size: many; J gene: TRBJ2-6; D gene: NA; V gene: TRBV3-1; CDR3 DNA: TGTGCCAGCAGCGCAGGGGTCTCTGGGGCCAACGTCCTGACTTTC; CDR3 protein: CASSAGVSGANVLTF
clone size: medium-sized; J gene: TRBJ1-1; D gene: NA; V gene: TRBV29-1; CDR3 DNA: TGCAGCGTTGAAAACCAGGGTGTCAACACTGAAGCTTTCTTT; CDR3 protein: CSVENQGVNTEAFF
clone size: medium-sized; J gene: TRBJ1-2; D gene: NA; V gene: TRBV20-1; CDR3 DNA: TGCAGTGTTCAACCTACCAACACCCCTAGTCATGGCTACACCTTC; CDR3 protein: CSVQPTNTPSHGYTF
clone size: few; J gene: TRBJ1-4; D gene: NA; V gene: TRBV12-3/TRBV12-4; CDR3 DNA: TGTGCCAGCAGTTTTTCCGGCGGCGAAAAACTGTTTTTT; CDR3 protein: CASSFSGGEKLFF
clone size: NA; J gene: TRBJ1-5; D gene: NA; V gene: TRBV2; CDR3 DNA: TGTGCCAGCAGTGTGGAGAGCAATCAGCCCCAGCATTTT; CDR3 protein: CASSVESNQPQHF
clone size: NA; J gene: TRBJ2-4; D gene: NA; V gene: TRBV29-1; CDR3 DNA: TGCAGCGTTGGAGGGCAGGGTGGTGTCAAAAACATTCAGTACTTC; CDR3 protein: CSVGGQGGVKNIQYF